The 18 T cell receptor beta chains listed next were all sequenced from one sample in a study of cytomegalovirus exposure and HLA in healthy donors. Primers included in the PCR were 60 Vbeta and 13 Jbeta primers. Sequencing used immunoSEQ multiplex PCR; TCRdb keeps in-frame clones, though not all of them. The sample records 150,000 to 200,000 clones, over 75% being singletons. The sample consisted of PBMCs. These TCRs come from a man between 50 and 59 years old in good health and CMV-seropositive.

The genes are TRBV5-6 and TRBJ1-1; TRBD1 matches 8 bases. The CDR3 extends over 13 amino acids. Germline V gives CDR1 SGHDT, CDR2 YYEEEE. The junction had 4 bases not matched to a gene; V was cut back by 4 bases and J by 5 bases. This CDR3 is CASSRRGQTEAFF. As DNA, the CDR3 is TGTGCCAGCAGCCGCAGGGGGCAAACTGAAGCTTTCTTT. The full variable domain, completed using reference TRBV5-6 and TRBJ1-1, is DAGVTQSPTHLIKTRGQQVTLRCSPKSGHDTVSWYQQALGQGPQFIFQYYEEEERQRGNFPDRFSGHQFPNYSSELNVNALLLGDSALYLCASSRRGQTEAFFGQGTRLTVV.

V usage is TRBV7-8 and J usage is TRBJ2-5, with D maybe TRBD2 (5 bases). The CDR3 is 15 residues long. The ends were cut back, 0 bases at V and 6 bases at J, with 14 bases in the middle. Germline V gene data show CDR1 as SGHVS and CDR2 as FQNEAQ. CDR3 DNA sequence: TGTGCCAGCAGCTTAGCATTGCTAGCCGGAAAGACCCAGTACTTC. Encoded protein: CASSLALLAGKTQYF.

The chain carries TRBV6-4 and TRBJ2-6; weak D call: TRBD1 (6 bases). V was shortened by 6 bases and J by 0 bases, with 9 bases between the two germline ends. CDR1 is MRHNA and CDR2 is SNTAGT in the germline V gene. This CDR3 spans 15 amino acids. CDR3 bases: TGTGCCAGCAGAGCGACAGGCTCTGGGGCCAACGTCCTGACTTTC. This encodes CASRATGSGANVLTF.

The rearrangement uses TRBV10-3 and TRBJ1-6; D is possibly TRBD1 (6 bases). CDR1 and CDR2 from the germline V gene are ENHRY and SYGVKD. This CDR3 is 14 amino acids long. Trimming removed 0 bases from V and 7 bases from J, with 7 bases in between. CDR3 region: CAISESTGNSPLHF. CDR3 DNA: TGTGCCATCAGTGAGTCAACAGGGAATTCACCCCTCCACTTT.

In DNA form, the CDR3 reads TGTGCCAGCAGTTTATCAGGGGGCTTCTATAATTCACCCCTCCACTTT. Translation: CASSLSGGFYNSPLHF. This chain uses TRBV27 with TRBJ1-6, with 7 positions matching TRBD1. V shed 0 bases, J shed 3 bases, and the junction held 2 bases outside the gene matches. CDR1 is MNHEY and CDR2 is SMNVEV in the germline V gene (reference sequence). The CDR3 contains 16 residues.

The chain uses TRBV4-2 and TRBJ1-4; unclear D gene. Germline V lookup: CDR1 LGHNA, CDR2 YNFKEQ. The length of the CDR3 is 15 residues. V lost 0 bases and J lost 5, with 10 bases in between. The CDR3 protein is CASSQDRFNNEKLFF. The CDR3 DNA reads TGTGCCAGCAGCCAAGACAGGTTTAACAATGAAAAACTGTTTTTT.

This clone appeared a single time. It may be a read error: a sequence one base away is much more abundant. The V gene is TRBV13, the J gene TRBJ1-1; no definite D call. Per the germline V gene, CDR1 is PRHDT and CDR2 is FYEKMQ (reference sequence). The CDR3 runs 11 residues. V was trimmed by 5 bases and J by 6 bases, leaving 7 bases between them. The CDR3 spells CASSPEAEAFF. CDR3 DNA: TGTGCCAGCAGCCCGGAGGCTGAAGCTTTCTTT.

The V call is TRBV5-8, the J call TRBJ2-7, with 10 bases lining up with TRBD2. The CDR3 totals 15 residues. Looked up from germline, CDR1 is SGHTS and CDR2 is YDEGEE. V dropped 5 bases and J dropped 2; count of bases not matched to a gene: 7. CDR3 sequence reads: CASSLAGVAAYEQYF. CDR3 in DNA: TGTGCCAGCAGTCTAGCGGGGGTAGCGGCCTACGAGCAGTACTTC.

This clone has a single count. V gene TRBV4-1 combines with J gene TRBJ1-6; possible D gene TRBD1, 5 bases. CDR3 size: 14 residues. V was shortened by 0 bases and J by 13 bases, with 13 bases between the two germline ends. The V gene's germline CDR1 is MGHRA and CDR2 YSYEKL. The CDR3 DNA sequence: TGCGCCAGCAGCCAAGATTTAGAGGGGAGGCCCCTCCACTTT. Its protein product is CASSQDLEGRPLHF.

This sequence joins TRBV6-1 and TRBJ1-5; D gene unclear. Trimming took off 6 bases at V and 0 bases at J, with 6 bases between the two ends. The CDR3 is 13 residues long. Germline-derived CDR1 and CDR2 are MNHNS and SASEGT. CDR3 sequence reads: CASSSSSNQPQHF. CDR3 nucleotide sequence: TGTGCCAGCAGCTCGTCTAGCAATCAGCCCCAGCATTTT.

The V and J genes are TRBV5-1 and TRBJ2-3; 9 bases are a match to TRBD2. The germline CDR1 and CDR2 sequences are SGHRS and YFSETQ. V was clipped by 4 bases and J by 6 bases; unmatched bases: 15. There are 17 residues in the CDR3. The CDR3 sequence: CASSRGTSIVLSDTQYF. The CDR3, as DNA: TGCGCCAGCAGCCGAGGGACTAGCATCGTTCTATCGGATACGCAGTATTTT.

The gene calls are TRBV9 and TRBJ2-2; 9 bases are shared with TRBD1. Germline CDR1 is SGDLS and CDR2 is YYNGEE. The CDR3 length is 16 residues. The J segment lost 4 bases and the V segment lost 3 bases, leaving 7 bases of the junction unmatched. CDR3 coding DNA: TGTGCCAGCAGCGATGGACAGGGGAGGGGCACCGGGGAGCTGTTTTTT. It encodes CASSDGQGRGTGELFF.

J is TRBJ2-3 and V is TRBV12-5; 9 bases are a match to TRBD1. Germline CDR1 and CDR2: LGHNT and FRNRAP. The junction had 6 bases not matched to a gene; V was cut back by 5 bases and J by 0 bases. This CDR3 is built from 16 residues. The CDR3: CASGLRTGESTDTQYF. The CDR3 DNA follows: TGTGCTAGTGGTCTTCGGACAGGGGAGAGCACAGATACGCAGTATTTT.

This clone was counted only a few times. The genes are TRBV7-9 and TRBJ2-7, with D unclear. Between the trimmed V and J ends, which lost 8 bases and 3 bases, there was a span of 11 bases. The CDR3 totals 12 residues. CDR1 and CDR2 from the germline V gene are SEHNR and FQNEAQ (reference sequence). CDR3 in DNA: TGTGCCAGCCACGACACACACTACGAGCAGTACTTC. Residues: CASHDTHYEQYF.

This chain uses TRBV5-1 with TRBJ1-6, with 9 bases fitting TRBD1. The CDR3 has 16 amino acids. CDR1 is SGHRS, CDR2 YFSETQ, per germline. J was trimmed by 6 bases and V by 3 bases; bases with no gene match: 7. The chain's CDR3 is CASSYDPGQGNSPLHF. CDR3 in DNA: TGCGCCAGCAGCTACGATCCGGGACAGGGTAATTCACCCCTCCACTTT.

This clone was detected a few times. This chain joins TRBV7-2 and TRBJ2-5, with D possibly being TRBD2 (7 bases). The CDR3 sequence is 16 residues long. The germline CDR1 and CDR2 sequences are SGHTA and FQGNSA. With 1 base removed from V and 2 bases from J, the gap between germline ends came to 14 bases. CDR3 sequence reads: CASSLVGGGPQETQYF. The DNA for the CDR3 is TGTGCCAGCAGCTTAGTGGGGGGGGGCCCACAAGAGACCCAGTACTTC.

V and J are TRBV27 and TRBJ2-1, with TRBD2 matching over 8 bases. Germline V gives CDR1 MNHEY, CDR2 SMNVEV (reference sequence). The CDR3 has 20 amino acids. Germline trimming cut 5 bases from V and 3 bases from J; bases unmatched to any gene: 21. CDR3 sequence (DNA): TGTGCCAGCAGTCCCCCCCGGTTTAGCGGGATGGCGAGTCACTACAATGAGCAGTTCTTC. Protein sequence: CASSPPRFSGMASHYNEQFF.

This sequence joins TRBV19 and TRBJ2-7; perhaps TRBD1 as D (5 bases). V dropped 7 bases and J dropped 2 bases, with 18 bases sitting between them. Germline V gene lookup returns CDR1 LNHDA and CDR2 SQIVND (reference sequence). The CDR3 sequence is 15 residues long. The CDR3 DNA reads TGTGCCAGTACCCCTCGAGCAGGGCCCACCTACGAGCAGTACTTC. Its protein is CASTPRAGPTYEQYF.